The entry that follows covers one TCR beta chain sequence. This sample is drawn from a study of T cell repertoires in ileal Crohn's disease. Time point indicated: proximal margin of the surgical specimen (macroscopically non-inflamed). Germline-derived CDR1 and CDR2 are SGHRS and YFSETQ. V was clipped by 4 bases and J by 5 bases, with 15 bases between them. CDR3 size: 14 residues. Only in-frame clones appear in the TCRdb table, and some are missing; sequencing was by immunoSEQ multiplex PCR. The profile shows about 2,000 clones, roughly 86% of them singletons. The V gene is TRBV5-1, the J gene TRBJ1-2; tentative D call: TRBD1 (6 bases). The specimen was ileal tissue. The origin of this receptor is an adult with Crohn's disease. CDR3 sequence (DNA): TGCGCCAGCAGCCTGGACAGTAACTCTTATGGCTACACCTTC. Translating gives CASSLDSNSYGYTF.